The 27 T cell receptor beta chains listed next were all sequenced from one sample in a study of T-cell reconstitution after alpha-beta-depleted transplantation in children. Researchers prepared the TCRbeta library using unique molecular identifiers, the study reports. TCRdb ran MiXCR on the PCR reads and lists one entry per CDR3 protein. The data hold about 610,000 distinct CDR3 sequences, with about 10% observed a single time. This sample comprised PBMCs from the stem cell graft donor, obtained from the stem cell graft. The receptors here all came from a human donor who donated a stem cell graft to a child with acute myeloid leukemia.

The rearrangement uses TRBV28 and TRBJ1-1; D may be TRBD1 (6 bases). From germline, CDR1 is MDHEN and CDR2 SYDVKM. This CDR3 comprises 16 residues. Trimming left V 5 bases short and J 1 base short, with 17 bases between. The CDR3, as DNA: TGTGCCAGCAGTGGTTGGACAGTCGGCAGGAACACTGAAGCTTTCTTT. Its protein is CASSGWTVGRNTEAFF.

In its sample, this clonotype was seen a few times. This chain joins TRBV7-9 and TRBJ2-1, with a tentative D call TRBD1 (6 bases). The CDR3 runs 15 residues. Germline V lookup: CDR1 SEHNR, CDR2 FQNEAQ (reference sequence). The V gene lost 0 bases and the J gene lost 6 bases, with 12 bases spanning the gap. CDR3 sequence reads: CASSLAQGTRNEQFF. As DNA, the CDR3 is TGTGCCAGCAGCTTAGCGCAGGGGACGCGCAATGAGCAGTTCTTC.

This clonotype came up many times. This chain uses TRBV29-1 with TRBJ2-1; 9 nucleotides match TRBD1. Trimming removed 7 bases from V and 6 bases from J; junction bases left unmatched: 10. The CDR3 extends over 14 amino acids. CDR1 and CDR2 from the germline V gene are SQVTM and ANQGSEA. The CDR3 bases are TGCAGCGGCCAACAGGGGGCGCAGGGCAATGAGCAGTTCTTC. It translates to CSGQQGAQGNEQFF.

This clonotype has only a few counts. The rearrangement links TRBV28 to TRBJ1-1; no definite D call. Per the germline V gene, CDR1 is MDHEN and CDR2 is SYDVKM. CDR3 length equals 13 residues. Trimming left V 2 bases short and J 7 bases short, with 11 bases between. The DNA of the CDR3 is TGTGCCAGCAGTTTAGTGGGTCAAGTTGAAGCTTTCTTT. Its protein is CASSLVGQVEAFF.

This clonotype was seen only a few times. The chain links TRBV7-3 to TRBJ2-3; D unclear. The CDR3 runs 13 residues. Trimming took off 2 bases at V and 2 bases at J, with 5 bases between the two ends. The germline V gene encodes CDR1 SGHTA and CDR2 FQGTGA. The CDR3, as DNA: TGTGCCAGCAGCTTATTCGCCACAGATACGCAGTATTTT. Residues: CASSLFATDTQYF.

This clonotype was seen a few times. This chain joins TRBV27 and TRBJ2-2; no clear D gene. The germline gives CDR1 MNHEY, CDR2 SMNVEV (reference sequence). Trimming cost V 2 bases and J 1 base, with 11 bases left between them. CDR3 length equals 16 residues. In DNA, the CDR3 is TGTGCCAGCAGTTTAAAAGCTAGAATGAACACCGGGGAGCTGTTTTTT. This translates into CASSLKARMNTGELFF.

This clonotype was found many times. The J gene is TRBJ2-3, the V gene TRBV20-1, with D perhaps TRBD2 (5 bases). V was shortened by 6 bases and J by 2 bases, with 18 bases between the two germline ends. This CDR3 spans 15 amino acids. CDR1 and CDR2 from the germline V gene are DFQATT and SNEGSKA (reference sequence). CDR3 in amino acids: CSAQKRDGYTDTQYF. The CDR3 DNA reads as TGCAGTGCCCAGAAGAGGGATGGGTACACAGATACGCAGTATTTT.

The table lists this clonotype with a few counts. One base away lies a much larger clone, so this may be a sequencing read error. The chain links TRBV7-3 to TRBJ1-5; tentative D call: TRBD1 (5 bases). Trimming shortened V by 1 base and J by 4 bases, and 8 bases separated the two germline ends. Germline CDR1 and CDR2: SGHTA and FQGTGA. The CDR3 spans 14 residues. CDR3 coding DNA: TGTGCCAGCAGCTTAAATGGGGGAAATCAGCCCCAGCATTTT. This encodes CASSLNGGNQPQHF.

The chain joins TRBV11-1 to TRBJ2-2; D gene unclear. V dropped 3 bases and J dropped 2 bases, with 28 bases sitting between them. This CDR3 has 21 residues. Germline V gives CDR1 SGHAT, CDR2 FQDESV (reference sequence). Here the CDR3 reads CASSFDDPQVSAPDNTGELFF. The CDR3 region has the DNA TGTGCCAGCAGCTTCGATGATCCGCAAGTGAGCGCCCCTGACAACACCGGGGAGCTGTTTTTT. The complete variable domain, with remaining parts taken from reference TRBV11-1 and TRBJ2-2, reads EAEVAQSPRYKITEKSQAVAFWCDPISGHATLYWYRQILGQGPELLVQFQDESVVDDSQLPKDRFSAERLKGVDSTLKIQPAELGDSAMYLCASSFDDPQVSAPDNTGELFFGEGSRLTVL.

This clonotype has at least ten counts. The chain joins TRBV29-1 to TRBJ1-1, with D perhaps matching TRBD1 (6 bases). Trimming removed 2 bases from V and 6 bases from J, with 7 bases in between. The CDR3 contains 11 residues. Germline values: CDR1 SQVTM, CDR2 ANQGSEA. The CDR3 nucleotides are TGCAGCGTTGAACGGACAGCTGAAGCTTTCTTT. Translated: CSVERTAEAFF.

This chain's CDR3 is CASSPQGAGYGYTF. In DNA form, the CDR3 reads TGTGCCAGCAGTCCGCAGGGGGCGGGCTATGGCTACACCTTC. The V call is TRBV12-3 or TRBV12-4, the J call TRBJ1-2, with 8 bases matching TRBD1. This CDR3 region has 14 residues. Trimming removed 5 bases from V and 4 bases from J; junction bases left unmatched: 6.

This clonotype was counted ten times or more. The chain links TRBV15 to TRBJ2-2; D remains unclear. The V end lost 0 bases, the J end lost 2 bases, and 4 bases lay between the germline ends. The length of the CDR3 is 14 residues. Germline CDR1 and CDR2: LNHNV and YYDKDF (reference sequence). This CDR3 is CATSRDQNTGELFF. For the CDR3, the DNA is TGTGCCACCAGCAGAGATCAAAACACCGGGGAGCTGTTTTTT.

The chain combines TRBV25-1 with TRBJ1-1; maybe TRBD1 (6 bases). Germline V gene data show CDR1 as MGHDK and CDR2 as SYGVNS. CDR3 length: 12 amino acids. V lost 9 bases to trimming and J lost 0 bases, with 8 bases between them. CDR3: CARGAVNTEAFF. CDR3 nucleotides: TGTGCCAGGGGGGCGGTGAACACTGAAGCTTTCTTT.

Ten or more counts support this clonotype. V gene TRBV29-1 combines with J gene TRBJ2-2, with TRBD1 as a possible D gene (6 bases). CDR1 and CDR2 from the germline V gene are SQVTM and ANQGSEA. The CDR3 has 15 amino acids. With 6 bases removed from V and 2 bases from J, the gap between germline ends came to 16 bases. The CDR3 here is CSVGEMGHNTGELFF. The CDR3, as DNA: TGCAGCGTCGGGGAAATGGGACACAACACCGGGGAGCTGTTTTTT.

Remarks on this clonotype: A much larger clone differs from this one at a single base, so this may be a read error. The rearrangement uses TRBV6-1 and TRBJ2-7; TRBD2 agrees at 8 bases. The V gene's germline CDR1 is MNHNS and CDR2 SASEGT. The CDR3 loop spans 14 amino acids. V dropped 5 bases and J dropped 7; count of bases not matched to a gene: 10. CDR3 sequence: CASSPGLVGREQYF. CDR3 sequence (DNA): TGTGCCAGCAGTCCGGGACTAGTGGGACGGGAGCAGTACTTC.

The chain joins TRBV8-2 to TRBJ1-5; TRBD1, the table's D call, was not compared with the DNA. TRBV8-2 is marked as a pseudogene. This CDR3 has 15 amino acids. CDR3 sequence: CLGFRQDDSNQPQHF. The CDR3 DNA sequence: TGTTTAGGGTTCCGACAGGATGATAGCAATCAGCCCCAGCATTTT.

CDR3 sequence: CSAHGQPNTGELFF. CDR3 nucleotides: TGCAGTGCCCACGGACAGCCGAACACCGGGGAGCTGTTTTTT. The chain couples TRBV20-1 to TRBJ2-2, with D perhaps matching TRBD1 (6 bases). The germline V and J ends were trimmed by 6 bases and 0 bases, with 11 bases remaining between them. The CDR3 contains 14 residues. Germline lookup yields CDR1 DFQATT and CDR2 SNEGSKA (reference sequence).

This clonotype showed up just a few times. The chain has TRBV10-3 and TRBJ2-3; D not certain. V was cut by 0 bases and J by 2 bases, with 6 bases left in between. CDR1 is ENHRY and CDR2 is SYGVKD in the germline V gene. The CDR3 consists of 14 residues. In nucleotides, the CDR3 is TGTGCCATCAGTGAGTCTAGGGCCACAGATACGCAGTATTTT. Translating it yields CAISESRATDTQYF.

This clonotype was seen many times. This chain connects TRBV7-6 to TRBJ2-3, with a weak D call TRBD2 (5 bases). Deletions cut 8 bases from V and 4 bases from J, with 16 bases between. The germline V gene has CDR1 SGHVS and CDR2 FNYEAQ. The CDR3 extends over 14 amino acids. Here the CDR3 reads CASSKLVAADTQYF. CDR3 coding DNA: TGTGCCAGCTCTAAACTAGTCGCGGCAGATACGCAGTATTTT.

Here the CDR3 reads CASSGGVTGELFF. In DNA form, the CDR3 reads TGTGCCAGCAGCGGCGGAGTAACCGGGGAGCTGTTTTTT. This chain joins TRBV7-3 and TRBJ2-2; D unclear. V was clipped by 5 bases and J by 5 bases, with 9 bases between them. The germline CDR1 and CDR2 sequences are SGHTA and FQGTGA. The CDR3 length is 13 residues.

This clonotype was detected only a few times. J is TRBJ1-5 and V is TRBV27; D may be TRBD1 (5 bases). The CDR3 covers 15 residues. Trimming removed 6 bases from V and 4 bases from J, with 16 bases in between. In germline, CDR1 is MNHEY, CDR2 SMNVEV (reference sequence). CDR3 coding DNA: TGTGCCAGCAGCCCTTATGGGGGGTCTAATCAGCCCCAGCATTTT. Translation gives CASSPYGGSNQPQHF.

This rearrangement joins TRBV7-9 to TRBJ2-1; D tentatively reads TRBD1 or TRBD2 (6 bases each). Germline V gene data show CDR1 as SEHNR and CDR2 as FQNEAQ (reference sequence). This CDR3 spans 13 amino acids. The ends were cut back, 8 bases at V and 8 bases at J, with 16 bases in the middle. The CDR3 protein is CASGGRTLDEQFF. The CDR3 nucleotides read TGTGCCAGCGGGGGGCGGACGTTAGATGAGCAGTTCTTC.

This clonotype occurred a few times. The J gene is TRBJ2-3, the V gene TRBV5-4, with 7 bases lining up with TRBD1. Germline-derived CDR1 and CDR2 are SGHNT and YYREEE (reference sequence). The CDR3 is 17 residues long. V dropped 0 bases and J dropped 0; count of bases not matched to a gene: 7. The CDR3 DNA follows: TGTGCCAGCAGCTTGGTGAAGGGGGCGGTAAGCACAGATACGCAGTATTTT. Its protein product is CASSLVKGAVSTDTQYF.

The chain carries TRBV5-1 and TRBJ2-7; 7 nucleotides agree with TRBD2. The trim removed 0 bases at V and 3 bases at J, leaving 6 bases unmatched. From germline, CDR1 is SGHRS and CDR2 YFSETQ. This CDR3 is 15 amino acids long. CDR3 DNA: TGCGCCAGCAGCTTGGTCGGCGGGAGCCTCTACGAGCAGTACTTC. Translating gives CASSLVGGSLYEQYF. The full variable domain, with the rest looked up from reference TRBV5-1 and TRBJ2-7, is KAGVTQTPRYLIKTRGQQVTLSCSPISGHRSVSWYQQTPGQGLQFLFEYFSETQRNKGNFPGRFSGRQFSNSRSEMNVSTLELGDSALYLCASSLVGGSLYEQYFGPGTRLTVT.

J is TRBJ1-2 and V is TRBV20-1; D remains unclear. The germline V gene has CDR1 DFQATT and CDR2 SNEGSKA (reference sequence). Trimming took off 0 bases at V and 8 bases at J, with 16 bases between the two ends. The CDR3 covers 14 residues. Here the CDR3 DNA reads TGCAGTGCTAGAGAGCGGACGGAGACGCGGGGCTACACCTTC. Translated, it gives CSARERTETRGYTF.

This clonotype has at least ten counts. The chain joins TRBV5-6 to TRBJ2-7; 7 bases line up with TRBD1. Germline lookup yields CDR1 SGHDT and CDR2 YYEEEE. CDR3 length: 16 residues. Losses at the gene ends were 0 bases for V and 2 bases for J; bases not matched to a gene: 8. CDR3 sequence reads: CASSLGQGRRTYEQYF. The CDR3 DNA reads TGTGCCAGCAGCTTGGGACAGGGCAGGAGGACCTACGAGCAGTACTTC.

This clonotype was counted many times. The CDR3 protein is CATSLGVSDEQFF. In DNA form, the CDR3 reads TGTGCCACCAGCTTGGGCGTTTCGGACGAGCAGTTCTTC. The genes are TRBV15 and TRBJ2-1; the D is unclear. Germline CDR1 and CDR2: LNHNV and YYDKDF (reference sequence). The CDR3 has 13 amino acids. V lost 5 bases, J lost 10 bases, and 15 bases lay in between.